The rows below give T cell receptor beta chains drawn from one sample of a study of identical twins. TCRdb itself ran the 5' RACE reads through MiXCR, one entry per CDR3 protein. Counted here are 1.5 million or so distinct CDR3 sequences, roughly a third occurring once; the ten biggest clones make up about 0.3%. The sample taken for sequencing was cord blood. The receptors were sampled from a newborn girl in good health. The CDR3 runs from the conserved cysteine through the conserved F or W. A D gene is named only where the DNA matches it firmly. Only some rows state a clone size, as once, few, many or a class for expanded clones.

>TRBJ2-1|.|.|TRBV5-1
CASSSGDGGRYNEQFF
TGCGCCAGCAGCTCCGGTGACGGCGGACGCTACAATGAGCAGTTCTTC
>TRBJ2-5|.|.|TRBV28
CASSPALGALGYF
TGTGCCAGCAGTCCGGCCCTGGGGGCCCTAGGGTACTTC
>TRBJ2-5|.|.|TRBV4-2
CASSQDLRGGETQYF
TGTGCCAGCAGCCAAGATCTCAGGGGGGGGGAGACCCAGTACTTC
>TRBJ2-3|.|.|TRBV20-1
CSARDFFTDTQYF
TGCAGTGCCCGGGACTTCTTCACAGATACGCAGTATTTT
>TRBJ1-1|.|few|TRBV29-1
CSVEFKAGEAFF
TGCAGCGTTGAATTTAAGGCCGGTGAAGCTTTCTTT
>TRBJ2-1|.|.|TRBV6-8
CASNDSPPYNEQFF
TGTGCCAGCAACGACAGTCCCCCCTACAATGAGCAGTTCTTC
>TRBJ2-7|.|few|TRBV27
CASSLYGVEYEQYF
TGTGCCAGCAGTTTATACGGGGTTGAGTACGAGCAGTACTTC
>TRBJ2-7|TRBD1|.|TRBV20-1
CSVPGQGLYEQYF
TGCAGTGTACCGGGACAGGGCCTTTACGAGCAGTACTTC
>TRBJ2-3|TRBD2|few|TRBV7-2
CASSLWVAGGDTQYF
TGTGCCAGCAGCTTATGGGTAGCGGGGGGAGATACGCAGTATTTT
>TRBJ2-7|.|.|TRBV7-9
CASSFFYREAYEQYF
TGTGCCAGCAGCTTCTTCTACAGGGAAGCCTACGAGCAGTACTTC